This T cell receptor (beta chain) stems from a study of blood T cell repertoires in COVID-19. Study at large: The United States, Italy and Spain supplied acute and convalescent COVID-19 samples.

After removal of 0 bases from V and 2 bases from J, the junction contained 3 bases not matched to a gene. The CDR3 spans 16 residues. The V gene's germline CDR1 is SGDLS and CDR2 YYNGEE. Some clones are missing from TCRdb's copy, which holds only in-frame ones; the method was immunoSEQ multiplex PCR. The sample includes about 230,000 clones, approximately 84% of them seen just once. This receptor was taken from an elderly woman with acute or convalescent COVID-19. The sample comprised peripheral blood. This sequence joins TRBV9 and TRBJ2-3; 10 bases line up with TRBD2. The CDR3 region has the DNA TGTGCCAGCAGCGTAGTCGGACTAGCGGCCACAGATACGCAGTATTTT. It specifies CASSVVGLAATDTQYF.